The sequence of this TCR beta chain was determined in a study of OX40 agonist ivuxolimab in advanced cancers. Study as a whole: Ivuxolimab, an agonistic anti-OX40 (CD134) antibody, was given to patients. Study observations and caveats: The 0.1-3.0 mg/kg partial responders had among the lowest clonal expansion.

Of note for this clone: Its antigen is still unknown.

Measured with immunoSEQ multiplex PCR; TCRdb has only the in-frame clones, and not every one. The sample has 95,000 or so clones; 92% are singletons. This CDR3 is 16 amino acids long. The sequencing here drew on CD4+ or CD8+ T cells sorted from blood, taken in a trial of the OX40 agonist ivuxolimab. This receptor was obtained from an adult with an advanced solid tumor such as melanoma, head and neck, liver or kidney cancer. The chain couples TRBV1 to TRBJ2-3; TRBD2, the table's D call, lacks a check against the DNA. TRBV1 is tagged as a pseudogene. CDR3 protein: CTSSQVTSVGHRYAVF. As DNA, the CDR3 is TGCACCAGCAGCCAAGTGACTAGCGTAGGACACAGATACGCAGTATTT.